One T cell receptor (beta chain) is described in this entry. Sequencing was performed with immunoSEQ multiplex PCR; in TCRdb, only in-frame clones are kept and a portion is missing. This sample has nearly 200,000 clones, with roughly 79% found just once. The source of the sample is a study of blood T cell repertoires in COVID-19. On the study more broadly: PBMCs, B-cell-depleted T cells, or T cells were the source of the cDNA or gDNA that made up the material.

Germline values: CDR1 DFQATT, CDR2 SNEGSKA (reference sequence). This CDR3 has 15 residues. V lost 3 bases and J lost 0, with 12 bases in between. This receptor was taken from a human donor with acute or convalescent COVID-19. The donor label of this sample is uncertain. The rearrangement uses TRBV20-1 and TRBJ1-3, with a weak D call TRBD1 (5 bases). The sequencing input was peripheral blood. The chain's CDR3 is CSASGWGVSGNTIYF. In DNA form, the CDR3 reads TGCAGTGCTAGTGGGTGGGGGGTCTCTGGAAACACCATATATTTT.